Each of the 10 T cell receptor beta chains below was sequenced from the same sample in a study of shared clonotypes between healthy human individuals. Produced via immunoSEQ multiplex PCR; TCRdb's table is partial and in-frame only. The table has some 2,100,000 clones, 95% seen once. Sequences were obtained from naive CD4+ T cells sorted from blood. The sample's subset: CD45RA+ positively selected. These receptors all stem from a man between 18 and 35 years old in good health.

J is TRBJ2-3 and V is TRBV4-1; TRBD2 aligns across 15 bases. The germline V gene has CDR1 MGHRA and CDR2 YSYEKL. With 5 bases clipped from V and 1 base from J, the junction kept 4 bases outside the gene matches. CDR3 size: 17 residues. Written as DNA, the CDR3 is TGCGCCAGCAGCTCGGGACTAGCGGGGGGAGGCACAGATACGCAGTATTTT. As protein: CASSSGLAGGGTDTQYF.

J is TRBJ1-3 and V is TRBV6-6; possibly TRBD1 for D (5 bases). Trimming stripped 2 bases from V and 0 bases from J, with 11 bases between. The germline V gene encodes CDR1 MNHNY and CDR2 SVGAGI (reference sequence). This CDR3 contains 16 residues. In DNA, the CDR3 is TGTGCCAGCAGTTACGGGGAGGGGTCCTCTGGAAACACCATATATTTT. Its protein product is CASSYGEGSSGNTIYF.

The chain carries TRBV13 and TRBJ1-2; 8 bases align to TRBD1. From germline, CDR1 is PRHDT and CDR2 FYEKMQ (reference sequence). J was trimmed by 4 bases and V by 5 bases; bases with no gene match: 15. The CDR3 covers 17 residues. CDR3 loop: CASSAPYRQGSGYGYTF. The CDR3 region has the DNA TGTGCCAGCAGCGCACCGTACAGACAGGGGTCAGGCTATGGCTACACCTTC. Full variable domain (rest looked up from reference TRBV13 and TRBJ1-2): AAGVIQSPRHLIKEKRETATLKCYPIPRHDTVYWYQQGPGQDPQFLISFYEKMQSDKGSIPDRFSAQQFSDYHSELNMSSLELGDSALYFCASSAPYRQGSGYGYTFGSGTRLTVV.

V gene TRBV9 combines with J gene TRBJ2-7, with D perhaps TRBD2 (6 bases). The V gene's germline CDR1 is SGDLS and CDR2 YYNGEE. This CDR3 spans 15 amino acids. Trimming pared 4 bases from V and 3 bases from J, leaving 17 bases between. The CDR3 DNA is TGTGCCAGCAGCCCGCTCGGGAGCCTTAACTACGAGCAGTACTTC. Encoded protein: CASSPLGSLNYEQYF.

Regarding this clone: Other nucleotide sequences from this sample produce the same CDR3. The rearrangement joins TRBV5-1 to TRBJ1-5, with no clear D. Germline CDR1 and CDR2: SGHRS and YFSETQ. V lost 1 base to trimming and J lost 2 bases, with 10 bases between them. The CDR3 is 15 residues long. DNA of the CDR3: TGCGCCAGCAGCTTGTCCGGGTCGGGCAATCAGCCCCAGCATTTT. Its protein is CASSLSGSGNQPQHF.

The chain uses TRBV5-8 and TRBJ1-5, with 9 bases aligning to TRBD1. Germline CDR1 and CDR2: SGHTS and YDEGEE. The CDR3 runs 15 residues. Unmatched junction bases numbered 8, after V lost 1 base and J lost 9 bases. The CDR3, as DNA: TGTGCCAGCAGCTTGTGGGGGACAGGGATTCGGCCCCAGCATTTT. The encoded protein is CASSLWGTGIRPQHF.

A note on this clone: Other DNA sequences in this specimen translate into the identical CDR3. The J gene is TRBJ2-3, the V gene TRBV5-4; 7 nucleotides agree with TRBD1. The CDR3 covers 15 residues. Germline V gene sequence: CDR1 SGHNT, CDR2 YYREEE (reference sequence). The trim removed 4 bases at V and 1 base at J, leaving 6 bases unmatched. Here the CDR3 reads CASSLAGTGTDTQYF. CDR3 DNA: TGTGCCAGCAGCCTGGCCGGGACAGGCACAGATACGCAGTATTTT.

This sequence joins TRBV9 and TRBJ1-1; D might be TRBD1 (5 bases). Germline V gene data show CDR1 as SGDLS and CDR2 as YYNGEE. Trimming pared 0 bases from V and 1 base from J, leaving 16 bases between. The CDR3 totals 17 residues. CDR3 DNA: TGTGCCAGCAGCGTAGAATTTTCCTGGGGCCCGAACACTGAAGCTTTCTTT. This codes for CASSVEFSWGPNTEAFF.

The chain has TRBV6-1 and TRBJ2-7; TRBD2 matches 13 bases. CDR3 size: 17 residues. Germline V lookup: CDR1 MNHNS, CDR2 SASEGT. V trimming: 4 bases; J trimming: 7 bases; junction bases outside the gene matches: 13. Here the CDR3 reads CASSGPTSGRPFGEQYF. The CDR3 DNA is TGTGCCAGCAGTGGCCCGACTAGCGGGAGGCCGTTTGGAGAGCAGTACTTC.

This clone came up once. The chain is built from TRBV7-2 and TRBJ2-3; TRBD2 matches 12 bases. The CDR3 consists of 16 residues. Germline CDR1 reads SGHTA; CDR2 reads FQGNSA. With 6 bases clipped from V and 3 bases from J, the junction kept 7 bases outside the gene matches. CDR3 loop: CASSYRTSGKTDTQYF. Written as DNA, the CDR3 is TGTGCCAGCAGTTACCGGACTAGCGGGAAAACAGATACGCAGTATTTT.